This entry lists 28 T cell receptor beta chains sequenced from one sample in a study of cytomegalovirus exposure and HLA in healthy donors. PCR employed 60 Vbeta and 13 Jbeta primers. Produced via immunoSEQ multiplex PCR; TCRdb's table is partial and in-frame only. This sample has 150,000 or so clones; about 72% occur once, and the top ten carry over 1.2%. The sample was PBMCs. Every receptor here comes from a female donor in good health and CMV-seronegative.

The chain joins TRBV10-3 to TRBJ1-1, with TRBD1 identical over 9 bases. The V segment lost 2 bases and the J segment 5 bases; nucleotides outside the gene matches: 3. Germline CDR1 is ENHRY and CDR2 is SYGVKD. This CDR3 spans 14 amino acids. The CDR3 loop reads CAISEDRGETEAFF. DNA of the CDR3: TGTGCCATCAGTGAGGACAGGGGGGAGACTGAAGCTTTCTTT.

CDR3 DNA sequence: TGTGCCAGCAGCTTAGATCTTGCGGGGAGGGCTCATTTGTACGAGCAGTACTTC. This translates into CASSLDLAGRAHLYEQYF. The chain is built from TRBV11-2 and TRBJ2-7; 7 positions match TRBD2. CDR1 is SGHAT, CDR2 FQNNGV, per germline. The ends lost 0 bases at V and 4 bases at J; junction bases unmatched: 15. The CDR3 runs to 18 residues.

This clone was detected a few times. CDR3 sequence (DNA): TGTGCCAGCAGCCAAGGGACTAGCGAAGCCTACGAGCAGTACTTC. It yields the protein CASSQGTSEAYEQYF. The chain couples TRBV4-2 to TRBJ2-7, with 9 bases identical to TRBD2. Germline V gene lookup returns CDR1 LGHNA and CDR2 YNFKEQ. This CDR3 contains 15 residues. Trimming cost V 1 base and J 2 bases; bases outside gene matches: 3.

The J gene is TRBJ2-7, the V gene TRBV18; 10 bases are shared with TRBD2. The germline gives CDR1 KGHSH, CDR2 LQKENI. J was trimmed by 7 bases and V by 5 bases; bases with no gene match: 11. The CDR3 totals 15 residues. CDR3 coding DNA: TGTGCCAGCTCATCTTCAGCGGGAGCGGGGGGGGAGCAGTACTTC. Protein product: CASSSSAGAGGEQYF.

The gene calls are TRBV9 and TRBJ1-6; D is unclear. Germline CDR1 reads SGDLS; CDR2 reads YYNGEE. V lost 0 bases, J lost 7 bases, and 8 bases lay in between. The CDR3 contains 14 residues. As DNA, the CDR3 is TGTGCCAGCAGCGTAGACCAGAACAATTCACCCCTCCACTTT. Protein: CASSVDQNNSPLHF. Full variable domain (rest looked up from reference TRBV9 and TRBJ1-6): DSGVTQTPKHLITATGQRVTLRCSPRSGDLSVYWYQQSLDQGLQFLIQYYNGEERAKGNILERFSAQQFPDLHSELNLSSLELGDSALYFCASSVDQNNSPLHFGNGTRLTVT.

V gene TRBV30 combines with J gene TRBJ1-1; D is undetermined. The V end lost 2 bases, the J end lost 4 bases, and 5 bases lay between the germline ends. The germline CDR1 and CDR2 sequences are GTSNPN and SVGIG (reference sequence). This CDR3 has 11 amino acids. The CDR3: CAWSSRTEAFF. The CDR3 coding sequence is TGTGCCTGGAGTTCCCGCACTGAAGCTTTCTTT.

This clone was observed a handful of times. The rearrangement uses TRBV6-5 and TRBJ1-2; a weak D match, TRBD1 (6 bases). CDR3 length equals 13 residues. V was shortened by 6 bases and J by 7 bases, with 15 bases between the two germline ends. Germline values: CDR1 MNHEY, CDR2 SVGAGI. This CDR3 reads CASRGQGRGGYTF. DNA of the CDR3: TGTGCCAGCAGGGGCCAGGGGCGAGGTGGCTACACCTTC.

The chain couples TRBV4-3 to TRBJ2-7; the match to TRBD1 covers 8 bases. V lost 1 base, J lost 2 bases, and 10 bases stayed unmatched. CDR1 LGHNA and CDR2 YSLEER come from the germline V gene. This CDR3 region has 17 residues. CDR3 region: CASSQVPTGQGAYEQYF. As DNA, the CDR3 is TGCGCCAGCAGCCAAGTCCCAACAGGACAGGGAGCCTACGAGCAGTACTTC.

The CDR3 coding sequence is TGTGCCAGCAGTGATTCGGGACAGGGCGGCTATTCACCCCTCCACTTT. Its protein is CASSDSGQGGYSPLHF. The chain joins TRBV25-1 to TRBJ1-6, with 9 bases that match TRBD1. Per the germline V gene, CDR1 is MGHDK and CDR2 is SYGVNS. The CDR3 length is 16 residues. With 3 bases clipped from V and 8 bases from J, the junction kept 8 bases outside the gene matches. Based on the CDR3 plus reference TRBV25-1 and TRBJ1-6, the full variable domain is EADIYQTPRYLVIGTGKKITLECSQTMGHDKMYWYQQDPGMELHLIHYSYGVNSTEKGDLSSESTVSRIRTEHFPLTLESARPSHTSQYLCASSDSGQGGYSPLHFGNGTRLTVT.

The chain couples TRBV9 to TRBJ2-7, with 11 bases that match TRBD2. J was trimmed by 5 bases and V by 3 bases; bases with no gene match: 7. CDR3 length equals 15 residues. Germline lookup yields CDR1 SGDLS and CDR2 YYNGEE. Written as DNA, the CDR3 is TGTGCCAGCAGCGACAAACTAGCGGGAGAAGACGAGCAGTACTTC. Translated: CASSDKLAGEDEQYF.

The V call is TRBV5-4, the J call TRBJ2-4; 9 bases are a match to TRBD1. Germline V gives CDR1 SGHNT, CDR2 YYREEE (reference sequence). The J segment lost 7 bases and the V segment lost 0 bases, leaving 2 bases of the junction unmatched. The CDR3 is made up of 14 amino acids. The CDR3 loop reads CASSLGQGGNIQYF. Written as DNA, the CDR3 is TGTGCCAGCAGCTTGGGACAGGGGGGGAACATTCAGTACTTC.

CDR3 nucleotide sequence: TGTGCCAGCAGCCCTACCACAGGAGCCCTCTACGAGCAGTACTTC. Translation gives CASSPTTGALYEQYF. The chain carries TRBV11-3 and TRBJ2-7; weak D call: TRBD1 (5 bases). CDR3 length: 15 residues. Germline V gives CDR1 SGHNT, CDR2 YENEEA. The V and J ends lost 5 bases and 3 bases respectively, with 17 bases between them. Supplemented by reference TRBV11-3 and TRBJ2-7, the full variable domain reads EAGVVQSPRYKIIEKKQPVAFWCNPISGHNTLYWYLQNLGQGPELLIRYENEEAVDDSQLPKDRFSAERLKGVDSTLKIQPAELGDSAVYLCASSPTTGALYEQYFGPGTRLTVT.

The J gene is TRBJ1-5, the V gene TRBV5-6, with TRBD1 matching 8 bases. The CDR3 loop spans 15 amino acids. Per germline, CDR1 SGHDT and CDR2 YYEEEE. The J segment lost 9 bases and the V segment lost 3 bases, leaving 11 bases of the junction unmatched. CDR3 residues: CASSSGTGRAGPQHF. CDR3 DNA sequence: TGTGCCAGCAGCTCCGGGACAGGCCGGGCAGGGCCCCAGCATTTT.

CDR3 loop: CASSPGARGQDYEQYF. The CDR3 DNA sequence: TGTGCCAGCAGCCCCGGGGCCCGGGGACAGGACTACGAGCAGTACTTC. J is TRBJ2-7 and V is TRBV5-4, with 8 bases fitting TRBD1. J lost 3 bases, V lost 4 bases, and 12 bases had no gene match. Germline V CDR1 and CDR2: SGHNT, YYREEE (reference sequence). CDR3 length: 16 amino acids.

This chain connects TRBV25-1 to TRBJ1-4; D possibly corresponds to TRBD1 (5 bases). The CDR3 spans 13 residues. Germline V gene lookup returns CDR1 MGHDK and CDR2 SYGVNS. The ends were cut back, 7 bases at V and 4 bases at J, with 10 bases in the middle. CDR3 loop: CASTDRFNEKLFF. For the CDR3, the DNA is TGTGCCAGCACCGACAGATTTAATGAAAAACTGTTTTTT.

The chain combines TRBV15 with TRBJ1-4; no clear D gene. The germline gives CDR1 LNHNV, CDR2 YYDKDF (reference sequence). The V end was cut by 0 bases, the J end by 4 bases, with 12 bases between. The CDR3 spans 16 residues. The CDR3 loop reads CATSRDRPQFNEKLFF. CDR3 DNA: TGTGCCACCAGCAGAGATCGACCACAGTTTAATGAAAAACTGTTTTTT.

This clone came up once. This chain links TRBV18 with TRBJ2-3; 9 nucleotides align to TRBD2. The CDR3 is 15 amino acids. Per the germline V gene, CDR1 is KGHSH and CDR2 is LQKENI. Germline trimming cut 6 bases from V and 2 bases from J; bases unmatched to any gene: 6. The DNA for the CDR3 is TGTGCCAGCTCCACACTAGCGGGCTTCACAGATACGCAGTATTTT. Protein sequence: CASSTLAGFTDTQYF.

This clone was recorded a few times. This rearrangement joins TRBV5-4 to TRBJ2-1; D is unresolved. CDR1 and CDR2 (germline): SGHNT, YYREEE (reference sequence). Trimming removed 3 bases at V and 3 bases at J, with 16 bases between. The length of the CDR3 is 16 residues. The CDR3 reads CASSSAEEINYNEQFF. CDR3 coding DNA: TGTGCCAGCAGCTCGGCTGAGGAGATTAACTACAATGAGCAGTTCTTC.

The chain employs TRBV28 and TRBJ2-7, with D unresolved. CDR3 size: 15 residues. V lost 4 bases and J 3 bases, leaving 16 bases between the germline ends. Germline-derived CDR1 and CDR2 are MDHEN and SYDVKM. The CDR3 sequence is CASSSERGLDYEQYF. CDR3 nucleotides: TGTGCCAGCAGTTCGGAGAGAGGATTAGACTACGAGCAGTACTTC. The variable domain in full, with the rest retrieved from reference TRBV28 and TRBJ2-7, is DVKVTQSSRYLVKRTGEKVFLECVQDMDHENMFWYRQDPGLGLRLIYFSYDVKMKEKGDIPEGYSVSREKKERFSLILESASTNQTSMYLCASSSERGLDYEQYFGPGTRLTVT.

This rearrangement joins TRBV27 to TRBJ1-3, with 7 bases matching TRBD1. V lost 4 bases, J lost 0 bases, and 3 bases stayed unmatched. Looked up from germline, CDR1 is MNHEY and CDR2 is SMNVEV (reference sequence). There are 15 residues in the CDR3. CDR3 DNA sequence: TGTGCCAGCAGTTCCGAGGGGGCCTCTGGAAACACCATATATTTT. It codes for CASSSEGASGNTIYF.

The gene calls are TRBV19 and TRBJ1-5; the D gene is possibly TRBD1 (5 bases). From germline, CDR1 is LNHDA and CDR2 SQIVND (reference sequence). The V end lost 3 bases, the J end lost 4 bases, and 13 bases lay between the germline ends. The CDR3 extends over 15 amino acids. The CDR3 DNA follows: TGTGCCAGTAGTATGGACCAGGGTGATAATCAGCCCCAGCATTTT. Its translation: CASSMDQGDNQPQHF.

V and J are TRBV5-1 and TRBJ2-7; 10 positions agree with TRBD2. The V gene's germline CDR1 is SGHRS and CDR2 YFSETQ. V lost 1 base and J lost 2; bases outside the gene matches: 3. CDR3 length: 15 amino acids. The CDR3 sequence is CASSLLAGVPYEQYF. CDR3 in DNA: TGCGCCAGCAGCTTGCTAGCGGGAGTCCCCTACGAGCAGTACTTC. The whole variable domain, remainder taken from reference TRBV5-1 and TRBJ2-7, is KAGVTQTPRYLIKTRGQQVTLSCSPISGHRSVSWYQQTPGQGLQFLFEYFSETQRNKGNFPGRFSGRQFSNSRSEMNVSTLELGDSALYLCASSLLAGVPYEQYFGPGTRLTVT.

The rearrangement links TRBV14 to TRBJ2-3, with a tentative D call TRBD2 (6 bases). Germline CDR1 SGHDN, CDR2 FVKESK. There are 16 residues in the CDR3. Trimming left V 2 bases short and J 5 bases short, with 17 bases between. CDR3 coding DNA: TGTGCCAGCAGCCAATTTGGCCGGGGACTCAGAGATACGCAGTATTTT. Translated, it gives CASSQFGRGLRDTQYF. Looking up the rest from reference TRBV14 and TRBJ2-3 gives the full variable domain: EAGVTQFPSHSVIEKGQTVTLRCDPISGHDNLYWYRRVMGKEIKFLLHFVKESKQDESGMPNNRFLAERTGGTYSTLKVQPAELEDSGVYFCASSQFGRGLRDTQYFGPGTRLTVL.

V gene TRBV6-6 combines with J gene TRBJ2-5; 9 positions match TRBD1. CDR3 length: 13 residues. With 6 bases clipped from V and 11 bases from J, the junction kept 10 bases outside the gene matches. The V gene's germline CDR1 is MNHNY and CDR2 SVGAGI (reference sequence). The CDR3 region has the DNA TGTGCCAGCAGCCCCGGGACAGGGTGGGAGCAGTACTTC. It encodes CASSPGTGWEQYF.

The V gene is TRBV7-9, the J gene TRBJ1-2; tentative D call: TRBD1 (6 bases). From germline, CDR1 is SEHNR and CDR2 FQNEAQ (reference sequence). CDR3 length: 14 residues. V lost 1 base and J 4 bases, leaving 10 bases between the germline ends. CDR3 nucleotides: TGTGCCAGCAGCTTAGGGACAGTCTTCTATGGCTACACCTTC. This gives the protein CASSLGTVFYGYTF.

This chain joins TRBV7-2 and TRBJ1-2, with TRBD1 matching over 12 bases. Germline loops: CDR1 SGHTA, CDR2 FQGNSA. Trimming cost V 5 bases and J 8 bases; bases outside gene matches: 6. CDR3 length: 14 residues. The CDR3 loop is CASSTRDRGPGYTF. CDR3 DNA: TGTGCCAGCAGCACCCGGGACAGGGGGCCCGGCTACACCTTC.

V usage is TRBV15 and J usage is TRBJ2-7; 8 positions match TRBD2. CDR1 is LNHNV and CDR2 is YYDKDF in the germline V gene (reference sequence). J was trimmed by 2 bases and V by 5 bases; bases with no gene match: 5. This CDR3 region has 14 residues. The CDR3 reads CATSSPGGPYEQYF. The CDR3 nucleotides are TGTGCCACCAGCTCCCCGGGAGGGCCCTACGAGCAGTACTTC. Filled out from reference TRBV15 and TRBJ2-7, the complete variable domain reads DAMVIQNPRYQVTQFGKPVTLSCSQTLNHNVMYWYQQKSSQAPKLLFHYYDKDFNNEADTPDNFQSRRPNTSFCFLDIRSPGLGDTAMYLCATSSPGGPYEQYFGPGTRLTVT.

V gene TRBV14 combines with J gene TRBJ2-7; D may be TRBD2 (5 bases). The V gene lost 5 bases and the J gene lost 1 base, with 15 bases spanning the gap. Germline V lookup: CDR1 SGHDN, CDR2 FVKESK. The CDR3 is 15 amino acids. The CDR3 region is CASSSVGLPSYEQYF. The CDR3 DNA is TGTGCCAGCAGCTCCGTAGGACTCCCGTCCTACGAGCAGTACTTC.